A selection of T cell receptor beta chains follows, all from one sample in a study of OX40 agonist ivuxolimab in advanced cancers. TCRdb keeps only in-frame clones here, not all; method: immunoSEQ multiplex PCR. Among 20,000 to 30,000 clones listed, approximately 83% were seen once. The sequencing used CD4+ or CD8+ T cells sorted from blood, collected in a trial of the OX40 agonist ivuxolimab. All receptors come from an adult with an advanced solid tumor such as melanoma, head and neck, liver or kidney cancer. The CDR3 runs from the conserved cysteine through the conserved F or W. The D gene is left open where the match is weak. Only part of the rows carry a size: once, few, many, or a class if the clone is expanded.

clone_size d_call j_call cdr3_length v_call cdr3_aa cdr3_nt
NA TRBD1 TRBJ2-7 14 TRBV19 CASSQGQGTYEQYF TGTGCCAGTAGTCAGGGACAGGGAACCTACGAGCAGTACTTC
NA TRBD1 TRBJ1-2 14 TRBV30 CAWSIGTGNYGYTF TGTGCCTGGAGTATTGGGACAGGAAACTATGGCTACACCTTC
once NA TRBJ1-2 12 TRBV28 CASKRQNYGYTF TGTGCCAGCAAACGACAGAACTATGGCTACACCTTC
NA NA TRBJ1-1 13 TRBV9 CASSADGHTEAFF TGTGCCAGCAGCGCTGATGGACACACTGAAGCTTTCTTT
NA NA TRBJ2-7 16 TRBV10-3 CAISAVEGRDSYEQYF TGTGCCATCAGCGCCGTTGAGGGGCGCGATAGCTACGAGCAGTACTTC
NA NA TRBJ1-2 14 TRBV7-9 CASSGEGRNDGYTF TGTGCCAGCAGCGGGGAGGGTCGGAACGATGGCTACACCTTC
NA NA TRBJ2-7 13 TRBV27 CASSLASYYEQYF TGTGCCAGCAGTTTAGCCAGTTACTACGAGCAGTACTTC
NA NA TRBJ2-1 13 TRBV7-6 CASSLRNHNEQFF TGTGCCAGCAGCTTAAGAAACCACAATGAGCAGTTCTTC
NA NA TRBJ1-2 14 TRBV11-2 CASSLLYREGGYTF TGTGCCAGCAGCTTATTGTACAGGGAAGGCGGCTACACCTTC
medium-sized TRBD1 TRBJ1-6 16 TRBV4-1 CASSQEGQGGYSPLHF TGCGCCAGCAGCCAAGAAGGACAGGGGGGGTATTCACCCCTCCACTTT
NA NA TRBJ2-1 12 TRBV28 CASSLMGGEQFF TGTGCCAGCAGTTTAATGGGAGGTGAGCAGTTCTTC
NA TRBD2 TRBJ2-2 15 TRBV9 CASSMRGDNTGELFF TGTGCCAGCAGCATGCGGGGGGATAACACCGGGGAGCTGTTTTTT
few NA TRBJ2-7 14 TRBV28 CASSFQERDYEQYF TGTGCCAGCAGTTTTCAGGAGAGGGACTACGAGCAGTACTTC
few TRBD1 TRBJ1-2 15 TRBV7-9 CASSQTETGNYGYTF TGTGCCAGCAGCCAAACCGAGACAGGGAACTATGGCTACACCTTC
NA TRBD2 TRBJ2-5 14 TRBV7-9 CASSLVAGHETQYF TGTGCCAGCAGCTTAGTAGCGGGCCACGAGACCCAGTACTTC
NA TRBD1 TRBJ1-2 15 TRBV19 CASSQGTGLDYGYTF TGTGCCAGTAGTCAAGGGACAGGGCTCGACTATGGCTACACCTTC
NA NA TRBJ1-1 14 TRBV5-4 CASSLRPENTEAFF TGTGCCAGCAGCTTGCGCCCGGAGAACACTGAAGCTTTCTTT
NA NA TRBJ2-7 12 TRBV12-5 CASGLTAYEQYF TGTGCTAGTGGTCTGACAGCCTACGAGCAGTACTTC
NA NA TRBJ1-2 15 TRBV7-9 CASSLPTGANYGYTF TGTGCCAGCAGCTTACCCACAGGAGCTAACTATGGCTACACCTTC
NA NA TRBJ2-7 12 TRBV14 CASQGQSYEQYF TGTGCCAGCCAAGGGCAGAGCTACGAGCAGTACTTC
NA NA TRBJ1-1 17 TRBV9 CASSEAPLGPSNTEAFF TGTGCCAGCAGCGAGGCCCCCCTGGGTCCAAGTAACACTGAAGCTTTCTTT
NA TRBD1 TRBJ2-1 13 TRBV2 CASRRGLYNEQFF TGTGCCAGCAGGAGGGGGCTCTACAATGAGCAGTTCTTC
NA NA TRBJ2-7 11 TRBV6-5 CASGRAGEQYF TGTGCCAGTGGAAGGGCCGGCGAGCAGTACTTC
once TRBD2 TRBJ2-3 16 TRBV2 CASRAGTSGAHHTQYF TGTGCCAGCAGGGCCGGGACTAGCGGGGCCCACCATACGCAGTATTTT
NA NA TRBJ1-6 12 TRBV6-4 CASSDGFGGLHF TGTGCCAGCAGTGACGGGTTTGGAGGCCTCCACTTT
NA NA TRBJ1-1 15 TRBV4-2 CASNPMGERVTEAFF TGTGCCAGCAACCCAATGGGTGAACGAGTTACTGAAGCTTTCTTT
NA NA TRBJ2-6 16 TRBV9 CASSLSRAVGANVLTF TGTGCCAGCAGCCTCTCCCGGGCCGTCGGGGCCAACGTCCTGACTTTC
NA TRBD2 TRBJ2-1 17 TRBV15 CATSRGPSGSSYNEQFF TGTGCCACCAGCAGAGGGCCTAGCGGGAGCTCCTACAATGAGCAGTTCTTC
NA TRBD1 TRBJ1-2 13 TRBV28 CASSIGQGSDYTF TGTGCCAGCAGTATCGGACAGGGGTCCGACTACACCTTC
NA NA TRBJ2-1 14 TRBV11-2 CASTSPGFYNEQFF TGTGCCAGCACCTCTCCGGGATTTTACAATGAGCAGTTCTTC
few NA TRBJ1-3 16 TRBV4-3 CASSQDRGSSGNTIYF TGCGCCAGCAGCCAAGATCGCGGTAGCTCTGGAAACACCATATATTTT
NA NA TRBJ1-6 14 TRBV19 CASMAGTSNSPLHF TGTGCCAGTATGGCCGGGACATCGAATTCACCCCTCCACTTT
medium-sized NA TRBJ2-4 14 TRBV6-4 CASGQGRAKNIQYF TGTGCCAGCGGCCAGGGGCGGGCCAAAAACATTCAGTACTTC
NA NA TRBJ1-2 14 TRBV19 CASRDHTRWHGYTF TGTGCCAGTAGGGACCATACTAGATGGCATGGCTACACCTTC
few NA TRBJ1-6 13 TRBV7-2 CASINGPGAPLHF TGTGCCAGCATAAACGGCCCAGGGGCACCCCTCCACTTT
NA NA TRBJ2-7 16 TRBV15 CATSRSDRTNSYEQYF TGTGCCACCAGCAGAAGTGACAGGACCAACTCCTACGAGCAGTACTTC
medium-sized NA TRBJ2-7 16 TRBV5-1 CASSYPLGQNRYEQYF TGCGCCAGCAGTTATCCCCTTGGGCAGAACCGCTACGAGCAGTACTTC
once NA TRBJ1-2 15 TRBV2 CASSGSKGVIYGYTF TGTGCCAGCAGTGGGAGTAAGGGGGTGATCTATGGCTACACCTTC
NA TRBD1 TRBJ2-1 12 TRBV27 CASSVQGGEQFF TGTGCCAGCAGTGTACAGGGGGGCGAGCAGTTCTTC
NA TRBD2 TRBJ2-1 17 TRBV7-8 CASSPGLAGRPYNEQFF TGTGCCAGCAGCCCTGGACTAGCGGGAAGACCTTACAATGAGCAGTTCTTC
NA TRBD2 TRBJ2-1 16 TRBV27 CASSPSGPSSYNEQFF TGTGCCAGCAGCCCTAGCGGGCCCAGCTCCTACAATGAGCAGTTCTTC
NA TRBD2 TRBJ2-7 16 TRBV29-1 CSVEVTSGRAGYEQYF TGCAGCGTTGAGGTGACTAGCGGGAGGGCGGGCTACGAGCAGTACTTC
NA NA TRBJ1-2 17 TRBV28 CASSSILLTGGDYGYTF TGTGCCAGCAGTTCGATTCTTTTGACGGGGGGAGACTATGGCTACACCTTC
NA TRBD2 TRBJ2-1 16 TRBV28 CASSYGLAATYNEQFF TGTGCCAGCAGTTACGGACTAGCGGCAACCTACAATGAGCAGTTCTTC
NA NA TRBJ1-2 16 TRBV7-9 CASSFPVRKRNYGYTF TGTGCCAGCAGCTTCCCCGTTAGAAAAAGGAACTATGGCTACACCTTC
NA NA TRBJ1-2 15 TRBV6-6 CASSYSPRVADGYTF TGTGCCAGCAGTTACTCACCCCGGGTGGCAGATGGCTACACCTTC
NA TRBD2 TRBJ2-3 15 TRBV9 CASSVTSGFGDTQYF TGTGCCAGCAGCGTTACTAGCGGGTTTGGAGATACGCAGTATTTT
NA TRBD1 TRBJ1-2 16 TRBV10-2 CASSESRTGPNYGYTF TGCGCCAGCAGTGAGTCGAGGACAGGCCCTAACTATGGCTACACCTTC